Listed below are T cell receptor beta chains from one sample, sequenced in a study of cytomegalovirus exposure and HLA in healthy donors. Sequencing used immunoSEQ multiplex PCR; TCRdb keeps in-frame clones, though not all of them. Of approximately 300,000 clones in the sample, around 86% were seen once. Sequenced material: PBMCs. Receptors were obtained from a young woman in good health and CMV-seronegative. Each CDR3 is given with its conserved first and last residue. D genes are given only for firm matches. Rows give clone size only sometimes, using once, few, many, or a class for an expanded clone.

D gene,clone size,J gene,V gene,CDR3 protein,CDR3 DNA
-,-,TRBJ1-1,TRBV6-5,CASSYGGEGTEAFF,TGTGCCAGCAGTTACGGAGGGGAGGGCACTGAAGCTTTCTTT
-,-,TRBJ2-7,TRBV14,CASSQDDPGDEQYF,TGTGCCAGCAGCCAAGATGATCCAGGGGACGAGCAGTACTTC
TRBD2,-,TRBJ2-6,TRBV4-3,CASSRLAGGDGANVLTF,TGCGCCAGCAGCCGGCTAGCGGGAGGCGATGGGGCCAACGTCCTGACTTTC
TRBD1,-,TRBJ2-1,TRBV5-1,CASSSGQEYNEQFF,TGCGCCAGCAGCTCAGGACAGGAATACAATGAGCAGTTCTTC
-,-,TRBJ2-1,TRBV27,CASNHMAEPNNEQFF,TGTGCCAGCAATCATATGGCGGAGCCGAACAATGAGCAGTTCTTC
-,-,TRBJ1-2,TRBV9,CASSPLADYGYTF,TGTGCCAGCAGCCCCCTGGCAGACTATGGCTACACCTTC
TRBD2,-,TRBJ2-7,TRBV7-6,CASSSRLAGYEQYF,TGTGCCAGCAGCTCGCGACTAGCGGGCTACGAGCAGTACTTC
-,once,TRBJ1-1,TRBV29-1,CSVSGPAIGAFF,TGCAGCGTGAGTGGGCCCGCCATTGGAGCTTTCTTT
TRBD2,-,TRBJ2-2,TRBV18,CASSHNQREVSGELFF,TGTGCCAGCTCACATAACCAGCGGGAGGTGTCCGGGGAGCTGTTTTTT
TRBD1,many,TRBJ2-1,TRBV25-1,CASSELQGDEQFF,TGTGCCAGCAGTGAACTTCAGGGGGATGAGCAGTTCTTC
TRBD1,-,TRBJ2-1,TRBV2,CASGTGPYNEQFF,TGTGCCTCCGGGACAGGGCCGTACAATGAGCAGTTCTTC
-,-,TRBJ2-3,TRBV7-6,CASSLTDGDTQYF,TGTGCCAGCAGCTTAACTGACGGGGATACGCAGTATTTT
TRBD1,-,TRBJ2-7,TRBV13,CASSFRTGLSEQYF,TGTGCCAGCAGCTTCCGGACAGGGTTAAGCGAGCAGTACTTC
TRBD2,-,TRBJ2-1,TRBV9,CASSASGRETNEQFF,TGTGCCAGCAGCGCTAGCGGGAGGGAAACCAATGAGCAGTTCTTC
TRBD1,-,TRBJ2-7,TRBV6-5,CASSLGQGTYEQYF,TGTGCCAGCAGCTTGGGACAGGGCACCTACGAGCAGTACTTC
-,-,TRBJ1-5,TRBV27,CASSSRDQPQHF,TGTGCCAGCAGCTCTCGGGATCAGCCCCAGCATTTT
TRBD1,-,TRBJ2-1,TRBV5-1,CASSSGWTGRYNEQFF,TGCGCCAGCAGCTCGGGGTGGACAGGGAGATACAATGAGCAGTTCTTC
-,-,TRBJ1-5,TRBV6-5,CASSYSIYDGLGPQHF,TGTGCCAGCAGTTACTCCATTTACGACGGCCTAGGGCCCCAGCATTTT
-,-,TRBJ1-5,TRBV6-1,CASRERELWDQPQHF,TGTGCCAGCCGAGAAAGGGAGCTTTGGGATCAGCCCCAGCATTTT
-,-,TRBJ1-4,TRBV6-1,CASSEARGAHEKLFF,TGTGCCAGCAGTGAAGCGCGGGGGGCGCATGAAAAACTGTTTTTT